This passage covers 22 T cell receptor beta chains from one sample sequenced in a study of blood T cells in healthy people across ages. Alongside a J-beta primer mix, a sample-barcoded 5' primer served in a second PCR lasting about 7 to 12 cycles. TCRdb itself ran the 5' RACE reads through MiXCR, one entry per CDR3 protein. Seen here are about 1 million distinct CDR3 sequences, under 55% observed once, and the top ten hold over 15%. Sample: blood. These receptors were collected from a woman aged 55-75 years in good health.

The V call is TRBV10-3, the J call TRBJ1-1; D call uncertain. CDR3 length: 14 residues. Germline loops: CDR1 ENHRY, CDR2 SYGVKD. V was shortened by 0 bases and J by 4 bases, with 9 bases between the two germline ends. This chain's CDR3 is CAISESWVITEAFF. Written as DNA, the CDR3 is TGTGCCATCAGTGAGTCGTGGGTAATCACTGAAGCTTTCTTT.

This clonotype has at least ten counts. The rearrangement uses TRBV7-2 and TRBJ1-1, with 7 positions matching TRBD1. The germline CDR1 and CDR2 sequences are SGHTA and FQGNSA. Trimming cost V 5 bases and J 7 bases; bases outside gene matches: 7. CDR3 length: 13 amino acids. The CDR3 loop is CASSTRTGREAFF. The CDR3 DNA sequence: TGTGCCAGCAGCACCCGGACAGGTCGTGAAGCTTTCTTT. The variable domain in full, completed from reference TRBV7-2 and TRBJ1-1, reads GAGVSQSPSNKVTEKGKDVELRCDPISGHTALYWYRQSLGQGLEFLIYFQGNSAPDKSGLPSDRFSAERTGGSVSTLTIQRTQQEDSAVYLCASSTRTGREAFFGQGTRLTVV.

The chain recombines TRBV12-3 or TRBV12-4 with TRBJ2-5; D is perhaps TRBD2 (6 bases). V was pared by 6 bases and J by 4 bases, with 18 bases between. The CDR3 totals 15 residues. DNA of the CDR3: TGTGCCAGCAGCCCGAGTGGGAGGCCTTCAGAGACCCAGTACTTC. The encoded protein is CASSPSGRPSETQYF.

This clonotype showed up just a few times. The V call is TRBV6-6, the J call TRBJ2-5, with 7 positions matching TRBD1. V shed 9 bases and J 3 bases; nucleotides not matched to a gene: 4. Germline CDR1 is MNHNY and CDR2 is SVGAGI (reference sequence). The length of the CDR3 is 12 residues. CDR3 DNA: TGTGCCAGTGATGGGACAGAAGAGACCCAGTACTTC. Encoded protein: CASDGTEETQYF.

The chain is built from TRBV20-1 and TRBJ2-7, with 11 nucleotides matching TRBD2. The ends lost 4 bases at V and 0 bases at J; junction bases unmatched: 5. Germline V gives CDR1 DFQATT, CDR2 SNEGSKA (reference sequence). The CDR3 is 15 residues long. The CDR3, as DNA: TGCAGTGCTACTACTAGCGGGAGACCCTCCTACGAGCAGTACTTC. Its translation: CSATTSGRPSYEQYF.

This clonotype was seen a few times. This chain links TRBV12-3 or TRBV12-4 with TRBJ1-2; a possible D gene is TRBD1 (5 bases). The CDR3 extends over 15 amino acids. V was cut by 2 bases and J by 2 bases, with 12 bases left in between. CDR3 nucleotide sequence: TGTGCCAGCAGTTTACCGAACAGGAGGAACTATGGCTACACCTTC. Its translation is CASSLPNRRNYGYTF.

The J gene is TRBJ2-1, the V gene TRBV9; the D is unclear. CDR3 size: 15 residues. V gave up 0 bases and J gave up 7 bases, with 14 bases separating them. The germline V gene encodes CDR1 SGDLS and CDR2 YYNGEE. CDR3 region: CASSVEIRYENEQFF. CDR3 in DNA: TGTGCCAGCAGCGTAGAGATCCGTTATGAGAATGAGCAGTTCTTC. Filled out from reference TRBV9 and TRBJ2-1, the complete variable domain reads DSGVTQTPKHLITATGQRVTLRCSPRSGDLSVYWYQQSLDQGLQFLIQYYNGEERAKGNILERFSAQQFPDLHSELNLSSLELGDSALYFCASSVEIRYENEQFFGPGTRLTVL.

This clonotype showed up just a few times. This chain uses TRBV12-3 or TRBV12-4 with TRBJ1-2; D is perhaps TRBD1 (6 bases). CDR3 length equals 16 residues. V lost 3 bases, J lost 5 bases, and 19 bases lay in between. DNA for the CDR3: TGTGCCAGCAGTTTCCGTACCGGGACACACACTTATGGCTACACCTTC. Protein product: CASSFRTGTHTYGYTF.

This clonotype appeared a few times. This chain uses TRBV29-1 with TRBJ2-5; no clear D. V was clipped by 5 bases and J by 11 bases, with 12 bases between them. Germline V gene sequence: CDR1 SQVTM, CDR2 ANQGSEA. CDR3 length equals 10 residues. CDR3 residues: CSVFGYEQYF. The CDR3, as DNA: TGCAGCGTTTTCGGGTATGAGCAGTACTTC.

This clonotype was recorded once. This rearrangement joins TRBV21-1 to TRBJ2-5; TRBD2, as called in the table, went unchecked against the DNA. The DNA end is more similar to TRBJ2-7, so the J call may be wrong. TRBV21-1 is marked as a pseudogene. This CDR3 spans 15 amino acids. This CDR3 reads CASSKVSLAGGEQYF. CDR3 coding DNA: TGTGCCAGCAGCAAAGTTTCGCTAGCGGGAGGCGAGCAGTACTTC.

A few counts support this clonotype. The chain uses TRBV15 and TRBJ2-5; 8 bases are a match to TRBD1. This CDR3 region has 15 residues. CDR1 is LNHNV, CDR2 YYDKDF, per germline (reference sequence). Trimming took 6 bases from V and 5 from J; bases not matched to a gene: 11. CDR3 in amino acids: CATSIDRGVGETQYF. The CDR3 DNA sequence: TGTGCCACCAGTATCGACAGGGGAGTGGGGGAGACCCAGTACTTC.

The chain's CDR3 is CASSEADRAGSDFF. In nucleotides, the CDR3 is TGTGCCAGCAGTGAAGCTGACAGGGCCGGGTCGGATTTCTTT. The rearrangement joins TRBV2 to TRBJ1-1; 7 bases align to TRBD1. The CDR3 has 14 residues. V lost 0 bases to trimming and J lost 13 bases; unmatched junction nucleotides: 11. Germline V gene lookup returns CDR1 SNHLY and CDR2 FYNNEI. Drawing the rest from reference TRBV2 and TRBJ1-1, the complete variable domain is EPEVTQTPSHQVTQMGQEVILRCVPISNHLYFYWYRQILGQKVEFLVSFYNNEISEKSEIFDDQFSVERPDGSNFTLKIRSTKLEDSAMYFCASSEADRAGSDFFGQGTRLTVV.

This chain uses TRBV6-4 with TRBJ2-2, with D possibly TRBD1 on 7 matching bases. Germline CDR1 MRHNA, CDR2 SNTAGT. The CDR3 loop spans 16 amino acids. Trimming took off 3 bases at V and 6 bases at J, with 17 bases between the two ends. The CDR3 DNA sequence: TGTGCCAGCAGTGAAGAGGGTTCAGGGGGGCCCGGGGAGCTGTTTTTT. This translates into CASSEEGSGGPGELFF.

The rearrangement uses TRBV2 and TRBJ2-5, with TRBD2 identical over 7 bases. This CDR3 is 14 amino acids long. Germline-derived CDR1 and CDR2 are SNHLY and FYNNEI. The V and J ends lost 1 base and 13 bases, in that order; junction bases with no gene match: 12. This CDR3 is CASSEGTTSVMSYF. The CDR3 nucleotides read TGTGCCAGCAGTGAAGGTACCACTAGCGTGATGTCGTACTTC.

The rearrangement joins TRBV3-1 to TRBJ2-1; TRBD1 aligns across 9 bases. There are 16 residues in the CDR3. V lost 3 bases, J lost 3 bases, and 6 bases stayed unmatched. Germline V CDR1 and CDR2: LGHDT, YNNKEL (reference sequence). Here the CDR3 reads CASSQDRDRVYNEQFF. The CDR3 DNA sequence: TGTGCCAGCAGCCAGGACAGGGACAGGGTCTACAATGAGCAGTTCTTC.

The genes are TRBV2 and TRBJ2-5; no definite D call. Trimming stripped 7 bases from V and 5 bases from J, with 17 bases between. The CDR3 has 14 amino acids. Germline V gene lookup returns CDR1 SNHLY and CDR2 FYNNEI. The CDR3 sequence: CASTPDGRGETQYF. CDR3 nucleotide sequence: TGTGCCAGCACCCCGGATGGGCGCGGCGAGACCCAGTACTTC.

This clonotype was observed a few times. This chain uses TRBV29-1 with TRBJ1-5; D unresolved. In germline, CDR1 is SQVTM, CDR2 ANQGSEA. Deletions cut 1 base from V and 7 bases from J, with 11 bases between. The CDR3 contains 13 residues. This CDR3 is CSVEGFPGQPQHF. CDR3 DNA: TGCAGCGTTGAAGGGTTCCCCGGGCAGCCCCAGCATTTT.

The chain employs TRBV15 and TRBJ2-4, with D possibly TRBD2 on 5 matching bases. The DNA end is more similar to TRBJ2-7, so the J call may be wrong. The germline V gene encodes CDR1 LNHNV and CDR2 YYDKDF (reference sequence). CDR3 length: 15 residues. Here the CDR3 reads CATSRDRRFYYEQYF. The CDR3 coding sequence is TGTGCCACCAGCAGAGACAGGAGGTTTTACTACGAGCAGTACTTC.

The sample holds one count of this clonotype. The CDR3 region has the DNA TGTGCCAGCAGCTTAGCTTGGGAAGCTTTCTTT. Its translation: CASSLAWEAFF. The J gene is TRBJ1-1, the V gene TRBV11-2; D is uncertain. Per germline, CDR1 SGHAT and CDR2 FQNNGV. The CDR3 sequence is 11 residues long. V shed 1 base and J shed 8 bases, with 5 bases lying between them.

The rearrangement joins TRBV7-8 to TRBJ1-5, with 10 bases that match TRBD1. Germline trimming cut 6 bases from V and 2 bases from J; bases unmatched to any gene: 4. This CDR3 region has 15 residues. Germline loops: CDR1 SGHVS, CDR2 FQNEAQ. The CDR3 protein is CASRRGTGGNQPQHF. DNA of the CDR3: TGTGCCAGCAGACGGGGGACAGGGGGCAATCAGCCCCAGCATTTT.

This clonotype was seen once. This sequence joins TRBV20-1 and TRBJ2-7; 8 nucleotides agree with TRBD2. Germline CDR1 and CDR2: DFQATT and SNEGSKA (reference sequence). Trimming removed 3 bases from V and 7 bases from J; junction bases left unmatched: 17. This CDR3 is built from 16 residues. The CDR3 spells CSASGAGGPNYNEQYF. In DNA, the CDR3 is TGCAGTGCTAGTGGGGCGGGAGGACCCAACTACAATGAGCAGTACTTC.

This clonotype was seen more than once but under ten times. The chain links TRBV7-2 to TRBJ2-7; the D gene could be TRBD1 or TRBD2 (5 bases each). The DNA end favors TRBJ2-5, so the J call may be wrong. Germline values: CDR1 SGHTA, CDR2 FQGNSA. The CDR3 contains 14 residues. CDR3 nucleotides: TGTGCCAGCAGCGCCATCAGGGAGCTCGGGACCCAGTACTTC. The encoded protein is CASSAIRELGTQYF.